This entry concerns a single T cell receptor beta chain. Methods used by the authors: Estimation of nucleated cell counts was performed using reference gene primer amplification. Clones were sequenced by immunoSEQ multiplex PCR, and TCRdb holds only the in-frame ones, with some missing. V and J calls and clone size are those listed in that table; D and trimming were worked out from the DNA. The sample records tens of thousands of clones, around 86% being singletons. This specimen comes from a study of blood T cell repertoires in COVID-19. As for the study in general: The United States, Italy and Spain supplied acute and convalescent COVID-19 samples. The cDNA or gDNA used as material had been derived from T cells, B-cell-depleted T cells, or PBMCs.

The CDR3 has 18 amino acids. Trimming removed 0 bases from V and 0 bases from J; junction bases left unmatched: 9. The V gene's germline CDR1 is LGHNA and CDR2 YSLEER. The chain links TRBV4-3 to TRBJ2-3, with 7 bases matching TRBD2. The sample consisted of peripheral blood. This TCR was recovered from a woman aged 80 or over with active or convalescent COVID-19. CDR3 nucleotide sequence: TGCGCCAGCAGCCAAGATTCCGGGACTACCCCTAGCACAGATACGCAGTATTTT. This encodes CASSQDSGTTPSTDTQYF.